This T cell receptor (beta chain) was sequenced during a study of blood T cell repertoires in COVID-19 (TCRdb year 2020). Background on the whole study: Samples covering the acute and convalescent phases of COVID-19 were provided by collaborators in the United States, Italy and Spain. The sample metadata nearly always contained a de-identified subject ID, COVID-19 status, age in years and sex. The repertoires were released in a freely available public database meant as a resource for research on the immune response to SARS-CoV-2. Samples were obtained from the ongoing ImmuneRACE study (first 160 participants) and from about 1,300 subjects provided by 6 global collaborators. Deeply sampled blood TCRbeta repertoires from subjects exposed to, actively infected with, or recovered from COVID-19 were included in the dataset. HLA class I and class II types, where available, came from metadata supplied by the sample provider rather than from assay-based typing. The prospective study material was composed of cDNA or gDNA derived from T cells, B-cell-depleted T cells, or PBMCs. On the study overall, not on this receptor specifically: Clinical and demographic metadata were provided uncurated, with the amount varying by source and participant.

TCRbeta CDR3 regions were amplified from genomic DNA using the immunoSEQ Assay, a bias-controlled multiplex PCR. Concerning the study's data processing: Within the assay, amplification of reference gene primers was used to estimate how many nucleated cells each sample contained. To quantify the absolute abundance of each unique TCRbeta CDR3 rearrangement, sequence reads were collapsed and filtered. For each sample, productive Simpson clonality was calculated as the square root of Simpson's diversity index across productive rearrangements. Drawn from immuneACCESS, this table holds only the in-frame rearrangements with V and J called that TCRdb kept. Clones are partly lost; checked studies trace under half to an unresolved V gene and leave the rest unexplained. V and J calls and clone size follow that table, whereas D and trimming were derived from the DNA. Present in this sample are 130,000 to 150,000 clones, approximately 80% of which were seen just once. The ten largest clones capture around 2.7% of the sample.

Each collaborating institution followed its own protocols to collect whole blood in K2EDTA tubes. For TCRbeta analysis, collaborator samples were shipped as frozen whole blood, as isolated PBMCs, or as DNA extracted from either sample type. According to the germline V gene, CDR1 reads SGHTA and CDR2 reads FQGNSA. For this chain, trimming is 5 bases at the V end and 3 bases at the J end, and the number of junction bases without a gene match is 6. The CDR3 covers 15 residues, taking in both the cysteine and the phenylalanine. This entry keeps only the CDR3 DNA: 45 bases, framed from base 1. With respect to this clone: This receptor's antigen is unknown. No base-level quality is on record; no much larger clone is a single base apart.

The TCR sequence derives from a woman aged 80 or over with acute or convalescent COVID-19. The sequenced material came from peripheral blood. The chain couples TRBV7-2 to TRBJ1-3; 8 central bases correspond to TRBD1. The CDR3 in this case is CASSTRTGNGNTIYF. The DNA sequence is as follows: TGTGCCAGCAGCACTCGGACAGGGAATGGAAACACCATATATTTT.